This paragraph covers one TCR beta chain sequence. These data come from a study of OX40 agonist ivuxolimab in advanced cancers. Study-level information: Subjects had a mean age of roughly 60 years, with a range of roughly 20 to 79; just over 80% were male.

This CDR3 contains 20 residues. Between the trimmed V and J ends, which lost 1 base and 1 base, there was a span of 25 bases. The germline CDR1 and CDR2 sequences are SGHVS and FNYEAQ. Clones were read by immunoSEQ multiplex PCR, and TCRdb kept only the in-frame ones, dropping some. This table has around 70,000 clones, roughly 86% appearing once. The chain joins TRBV7-6 to TRBJ1-1; D gene uncertain. The specimen was CD4+ or CD8+ T cells sorted from blood, collected in a trial of the OX40 agonist ivuxolimab. The TCR sequence derives from an adult with an advanced solid tumor such as melanoma, head and neck, liver or kidney cancer. In nucleotides, the CDR3 is TGTGCCAGCAGCTTAGAGACGGGGTCCTCAACCTCTTTACCGAACACTGAAGCTTTCTTT. Amino acid sequence: CASSLETGSSTSLPNTEAFF.